The 9 T cell receptor beta chains listed next were all sequenced from one sample in a study of shared clonotypes between healthy human individuals. Only in-frame clones appear in the TCRdb table, and some are missing; sequencing was by immunoSEQ multiplex PCR. The table records around 980,000 clones, 75% to 80% of them present only once. The sample was memory CD4+ T cells from PBMCs. As to subset: CD45RA-negative fraction. Receptors originate from a man younger than 35 in good health. Some clones in this sample may be carry-over from other donors' samples.

The CDR3 sequence: CASSRNRETGEDTQYF. DNA of the CDR3: TGTGCCAGCAGCCGCAACAGGGAGACAGGTGAAGATACGCAGTATTTT. V usage is TRBV5-4 and J usage is TRBJ2-3; possibly TRBD1 for D (6 bases). V was clipped by 4 bases and J by 5 bases, with 20 bases between them. Germline-derived CDR1 and CDR2 are SGHNT and YYREEE (reference sequence). CDR3 length: 16 amino acids.

V is TRBV6-1 and J is TRBJ1-2; tentatively, D is TRBD1 (5 bases). Germline V lookup: CDR1 MNHNS, CDR2 SASEGT. V was cut by 1 base and J by 11 bases, with 14 bases left in between. The CDR3 is 13 residues long. The CDR3, as DNA: TGTGCCAGCAGTGAAGGCGGGGGACCGTCGTACACCTTC. Translating gives CASSEGGGPSYTF.

This clone has just a few counts. The gene calls are TRBV19 and TRBJ1-2; 8 nucleotides match TRBD1. The CDR3 is 16 residues long. Trimming at V came to 6 bases and at J to 2 bases, leaving 11 bases not matched to a gene. Germline CDR1 LNHDA, CDR2 SQIVND (reference sequence). Written as DNA, the CDR3 is TGTGCCAGTAGCAGACAGGGGCCACGGACCAACTATGGCTACACCTTC. It encodes CASSRQGPRTNYGYTF.

A few counts support this clone. This chain uses TRBV19 with TRBJ2-2; 8 nucleotides match TRBD2. Germline assignment: CDR1 LNHDA and CDR2 SQIVND (reference sequence). The junction had 2 bases not matched to a gene; V was cut back by 7 bases and J by 4 bases. The CDR3 is 13 residues long. The DNA of the CDR3 is TGTGCCAGTACCACTAGCGGCACCGGGGAGCTGTTTTTT. Amino acid sequence: CASTTSGTGELFF.

This clone was seen once. This sequence joins TRBV19 and TRBJ2-7, with 8 bases matching TRBD2. Germline assignment: CDR1 LNHDA and CDR2 SQIVND (reference sequence). V trimming: 1 base; J trimming: 4 bases; junction bases outside the gene matches: 6. CDR3 length: 15 residues. Here the CDR3 DNA reads TGTGCCAGTAGTATAGTTGCCAGCGGGAGATACGAGCAGTACTTC. Encoded protein: CASSIVASGRYEQYF.

The chain recombines TRBV30 with TRBJ1-2, with D hard to call. V was pared by 3 bases and J by 6 bases, with 8 bases between. CDR3 length: 11 amino acids. Germline V gene sequence: CDR1 GTSNPN, CDR2 SVGIG (reference sequence). Written as DNA, the CDR3 is TGTGCCTGGAGAGAGTACGATGGCTACACCTTC. Protein: CAWREYDGYTF.

This chain uses TRBV7-6 with TRBJ1-1; D unclear. The V and J ends lost 4 bases and 0 bases respectively, with 9 bases between them. The CDR3 has 14 residues. Germline loops: CDR1 SGHVS, CDR2 FNYEAQ. CDR3 protein: CASSSLRMNTEAFF. The CDR3 nucleotides are TGTGCCAGCAGCTCCTTAAGAATGAACACTGAAGCTTTCTTT.

In the case of this clone: A single base is all that separates this from a far larger clone, so a read error is likely. This chain links TRBV7-3 with TRBJ2-5; 9 bases match TRBD1. CDR1 is SGHTA and CDR2 is FQGTGA in the germline V gene. The CDR3 is made up of 14 amino acids. J was trimmed by 4 bases and V by 4 bases; bases with no gene match: 4. The CDR3 region has the DNA TGTGCCAGCAGCTCGGGACAGGGAGGAGAGACCCAGTACTTC. Its protein is CASSSGQGGETQYF.

V and J are TRBV15 and TRBJ2-7, with 13 bases fitting TRBD2. Trimming cost V 2 bases and J 0 bases; bases outside gene matches: 10. This CDR3 has 19 residues. CDR1 LNHNV and CDR2 YYDKDF come from the germline V gene (reference sequence). The CDR3 here is CATSRPRGRTSGSSYEQYF. CDR3 DNA sequence: TGTGCCACCAGCAGACCAAGGGGACGGACTAGCGGGAGCTCCTACGAGCAGTACTTC.